The 18 T cell receptor beta chains reported below all come from one sample, sequenced in a study of OX40 agonist ivuxolimab in advanced cancers. Produced via immunoSEQ multiplex PCR; TCRdb's table is partial and in-frame only. The profile covers about 79,000 clones, with approximately 85% appearing a single time and roughly 3.4% taken by the ten largest. Sequencing was performed on CD4+ or CD8+ T cells sorted from blood, taken in a trial of the OX40 agonist ivuxolimab. These receptors all stem from an adult with an advanced solid tumor such as melanoma, head and neck, liver or kidney cancer.

The chain joins TRBV28 to TRBJ2-1, with TRBD1 as a possible D gene (6 bases). This CDR3 is 16 amino acids long. Trimming stripped 5 bases from V and 0 bases from J, with 14 bases between. Germline V gives CDR1 MDHEN, CDR2 SYDVKM. CDR3 loop: CASSPFQGRSYNEQFF. The CDR3 DNA reads as TGTGCCAGCAGTCCTTTTCAGGGGCGCTCCTACAATGAGCAGTTCTTC.

V and J are TRBV21-1 and TRBJ2-7; the table gives TRBD1 as D, unverified against the DNA. TRBV21-1 has pseudogene status. The length of the CDR3 is 15 residues. The chain's CDR3 is CASSTPGHLSYEQYF. The CDR3, as DNA: TGTGCCAGCAGCACCCCGGGACACCTCTCCTACGAGCAGTACTTC.

This clone was seen only once. The junction differs from germline at one of its ends, possibly a read error. This same CDR3 is encoded by further DNA sequences in the sample. This chain links TRBV18 with TRBJ2-2, with 11 bases identical to TRBD2. This CDR3 is 15 amino acids long. Germline V gives CDR1 KGHSH, CDR2 LQKENI. The CDR3 region is CASSLGTSGHGELFF. The CDR3 nucleotides are TGTGCCAGCTCACTCGGGACTAGCGGTCACGGGGAGCTATTTTTT.

The genes are TRBV7-2 and TRBJ2-5; TRBD1 matches at 7 bases. Germline V gene data show CDR1 as SGHTA and CDR2 as FQGNSA. The CDR3 is 15 residues long. Trimming removed 3 bases from V and 4 bases from J; junction bases left unmatched: 8. The CDR3 loop is CASSFYRGPRETQYF. CDR3 sequence (DNA): TGTGCCAGCAGCTTTTACAGGGGACCTCGAGAGACCCAGTACTTC.

This rearrangement joins TRBV5-5 to TRBJ2-7; tentatively, D is TRBD2 (5 bases). This CDR3 region has 14 residues. Per germline, CDR1 SGHKS and CDR2 YYEKEE (reference sequence). V shed 3 bases and J shed 5 bases, with 15 bases lying between them. The CDR3 DNA reads as TGTGCCAGCAGCTCACCTAGGACTCCTAACGAGCAGTACTTC. It translates to CASSSPRTPNEQYF.

The chain links TRBV7-9 to TRBJ2-6; D is ambiguous. V was shortened by 7 bases and J by 2 bases, with 12 bases between the two germline ends. The CDR3 extends over 15 amino acids. The germline V gene has CDR1 SEHNR and CDR2 FQNEAQ (reference sequence). The CDR3 region is CASTKQAPGANVLTF. For the CDR3, the DNA is TGTGCCAGCACCAAGCAGGCCCCTGGGGCCAACGTCCTGACTTTC.

This chain links TRBV7-9 with TRBJ2-2; no clear D. The ends were cut back, 5 bases at V and 5 bases at J, with 9 bases in the middle. The CDR3 totals 13 residues. CDR1 and CDR2 (germline): SEHNR, FQNEAQ (reference sequence). The CDR3: CASSEYRTGELFF. CDR3 coding DNA: TGTGCCAGCAGCGAGTATCGGACCGGGGAGCTGTTTTTT.

The V call is TRBV28, the J call TRBJ1-2; 8 bases are a match to TRBD1. The germline V gene has CDR1 MDHEN and CDR2 SYDVKM. The J segment lost 5 bases and the V segment lost 1 base, leaving 9 bases of the junction unmatched. The CDR3 covers 16 residues. CDR3 nucleotides: TGTGCCAGCAGTTTATTTCTACCTACAGGGGGTTATGGCTACACCTTC. This sequence encodes CASSLFLPTGGYGYTF.

The chain joins TRBV18 to TRBJ2-1; tentative D call: TRBD1 (6 bases). The V gene lost 2 bases and the J gene lost 2 bases, with 10 bases spanning the gap. Per the germline V gene, CDR1 is KGHSH and CDR2 is LQKENI. The length of the CDR3 is 15 residues. Here the CDR3 reads CASSPIQGTYNEQFF. The DNA for the CDR3 is TGTGCCAGCTCACCAATTCAGGGGACCTACAATGAGCAGTTCTTC.

V usage is TRBV14 and J usage is TRBJ1-4; unclear D gene. V lost 4 bases to trimming and J lost 6 bases, with 15 bases between them. The CDR3 is 15 amino acids. Germline V CDR1 and CDR2: SGHDN, FVKESK. DNA of the CDR3: TGTGCCAGCAGCCTCAACTCGGGAATTTATGAAAAACTGTTTTTT. Its protein is CASSLNSGIYEKLFF.

The chain recombines TRBV19 with TRBJ2-3; D is uncertain. V was clipped by 0 bases and J by 2 bases, with 6 bases between them. The CDR3 is made up of 14 amino acids. Germline V gene sequence: CDR1 LNHDA, CDR2 SQIVND (reference sequence). As DNA, the CDR3 is TGTGCCAGTAGTATAGAATCGGCCACAGATACGCAGTATTTT. This codes for CASSIESATDTQYF.

The table lists this clone with a count of one. The genes are TRBV7-9 and TRBJ2-5, with TRBD1 matching 7 bases. CDR1 and CDR2 from the germline V gene are SEHNR and FQNEAQ (reference sequence). This CDR3 contains 13 residues. The ends lost 8 bases at V and 1 base at J; junction bases unmatched: 4. CDR3 sequence: CASCGTVQETQYF. The CDR3 DNA is TGTGCCAGCTGTGGGACAGTCCAAGAGACCCAGTACTTC.

In the case of this clone: A junction boundary mismatches the germline segment, possibly from a read error. The gene calls are TRBV6-1 and TRBJ2-7; TRBD2 matches at 10 bases. CDR3 size: 14 residues. CDR1 and CDR2 (germline): MNHNS, SASEGT. CDR3 region: CASSEDGLADALHF. CDR3 nucleotide sequence: TGTGCCAGCAGTGAAGACGGACTAGCGGACGCGCTACACTTC.

This chain joins TRBV27 and TRBJ2-1, with a weak D call TRBD2 (6 bases). CDR3 length equals 15 residues. Trimming pared 6 bases from V and 0 bases from J, leaving 12 bases between. Germline lookup yields CDR1 MNHEY and CDR2 SMNVEV (reference sequence). The CDR3 DNA reads as TGTGCCAGCAGCCGGGACTCCAGCTCCTACAATGAGCAGTTCTTC. Translation: CASSRDSSSYNEQFF.

The rearrangement joins TRBV5-1 to TRBJ2-1, with 12 positions matching TRBD2. The germline CDR1 and CDR2 sequences are SGHRS and YFSETQ. The CDR3 totals 16 residues. Trimming took 3 bases from V and 4 from J; bases not matched to a gene: 5. The CDR3 spells CASSYSGLAGYNEQFF. The CDR3 DNA is TGCGCCAGCAGCTATAGCGGACTAGCGGGGTACAATGAGCAGTTCTTC.

V gene TRBV7-9 combines with J gene TRBJ2-3; 15 nucleotides line up with TRBD2. The V gene end was trimmed by 9 bases and the J gene end by 3 bases; junction bases not matched to a gene: 4. Looked up from germline, CDR1 is SEHNR and CDR2 is FQNEAQ (reference sequence). This CDR3 is 15 amino acids long. CDR3 DNA: TGTGCCAGTGGGGGGACTAGCGGGAGGACAGATACGCAGTATTTT. Translation gives CASGGTSGRTDTQYF.

The chain joins TRBV19 to TRBJ2-3; D gene unclear. Germline loops: CDR1 LNHDA, CDR2 SQIVND (reference sequence). V lost 6 bases and J 2 bases, leaving 12 bases between the germline ends. The CDR3 is made up of 14 amino acids. This chain's CDR3 is CASSLDSSTDTQYF. The CDR3 DNA follows: TGTGCCAGTAGCCTCGACTCGTCCACAGATACGCAGTATTTT.

The rearrangement uses TRBV4-1 and TRBJ2-1, with 7 bases identical to TRBD2. Germline CDR1 and CDR2: MGHRA and YSYEKL. Losses at the gene ends were 3 bases for V and 10 bases for J; bases not matched to a gene: 6. The CDR3 consists of 13 residues. The CDR3 DNA reads as TGCGCCAGCAGCCATTTTGCGGGAGAGGAGCAGTTCTTC. Residues: CASSHFAGEEQFF.